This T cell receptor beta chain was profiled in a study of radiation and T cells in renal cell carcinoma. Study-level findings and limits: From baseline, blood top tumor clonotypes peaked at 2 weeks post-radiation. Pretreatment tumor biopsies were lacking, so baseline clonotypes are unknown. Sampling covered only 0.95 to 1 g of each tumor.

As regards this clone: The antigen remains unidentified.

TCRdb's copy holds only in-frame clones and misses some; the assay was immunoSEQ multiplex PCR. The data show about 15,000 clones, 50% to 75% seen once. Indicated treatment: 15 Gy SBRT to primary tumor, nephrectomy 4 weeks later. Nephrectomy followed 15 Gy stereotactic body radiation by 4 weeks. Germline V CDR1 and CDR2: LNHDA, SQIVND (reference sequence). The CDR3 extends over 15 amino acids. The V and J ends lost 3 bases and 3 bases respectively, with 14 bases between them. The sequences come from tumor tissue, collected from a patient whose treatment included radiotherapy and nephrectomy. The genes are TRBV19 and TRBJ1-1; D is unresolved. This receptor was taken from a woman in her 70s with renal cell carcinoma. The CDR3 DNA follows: TGTGCCAGTAGTATTATTAGGGCTCGGGACACTGAAGCTTTCTTT. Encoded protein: CASSIIRARDTEAFF. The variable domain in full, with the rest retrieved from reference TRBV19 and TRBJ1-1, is DGGITQSPKYLFRKEGQNVTLSCEQNLNHDAMYWYRQDPGQGLRLIYYSQIVNDFQKGDIAEGYSVSREKKESFPLTVTSAQKNPTAFYLCASSIIRARDTEAFFGQGTRLTVV.